What follows is one T cell receptor beta chain and its context. Cohort assignment relied on participant-reported clinical history. A COVID-19 case was met by exposed participants within 2 weeks before study entry. The authors' processing: Using reference gene primer amplification, nucleated cell counts were estimated. Using immunoSEQ multiplex PCR, the repertoire was profiled, and TCRdb retains in-frame clones only, with some absent. The V and J calls and clone size were taken over from that table, and D and trimming were inferred from the DNA. Of 150,000 or so clones in the sample, roughly 83% were seen once. V shed 3 bases and J shed 6 bases, with 18 bases lying between them. CDR1 and CDR2 from the germline V gene are DFQATT and SNEGSKA (reference sequence). There are 15 residues in the CDR3. The sample is drawn from a study of blood T cell repertoires in COVID-19. Study background: The samples span acute and convalescent COVID-19 from the United States, Italy and Spain.

The chain is built from TRBV20-1 and TRBJ2-1; a weak D match, TRBD1 (5 bases). Sequences were obtained from PBMCs or T cells enriched from blood (not recorded which). This TCR was sampled from a man aged 70-80 years who had been exposed to COVID-19. DNA of the CDR3: TGCAGTGCTAGTAACGTACTTGGGGCTTTCAATGAGCAGTTCTTC. Translating it yields CSASNVLGAFNEQFF.